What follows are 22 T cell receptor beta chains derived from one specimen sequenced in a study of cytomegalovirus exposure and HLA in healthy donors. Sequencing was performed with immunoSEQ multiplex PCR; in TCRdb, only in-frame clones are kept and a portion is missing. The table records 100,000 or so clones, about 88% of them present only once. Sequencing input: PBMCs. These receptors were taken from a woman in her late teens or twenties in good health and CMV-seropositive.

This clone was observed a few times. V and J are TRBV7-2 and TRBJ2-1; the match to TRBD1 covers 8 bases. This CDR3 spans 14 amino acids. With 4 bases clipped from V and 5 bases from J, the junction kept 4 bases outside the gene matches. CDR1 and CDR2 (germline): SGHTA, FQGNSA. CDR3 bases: TGTGCCAGCAGCTGGACAGGGTCGCACAATGAGCAGTTCTTC. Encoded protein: CASSWTGSHNEQFF.

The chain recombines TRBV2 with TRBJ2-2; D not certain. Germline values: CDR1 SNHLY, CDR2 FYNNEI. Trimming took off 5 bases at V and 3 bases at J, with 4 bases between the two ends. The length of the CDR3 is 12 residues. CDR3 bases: TGTGCCAGCAGTCTATACACCGGGGAGCTGTTTTTT. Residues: CASSLYTGELFF.

DNA for the CDR3: TGTGCCAGCAGCTTAGATCCGGCCTACAATGAGCAGTTCTTC. This codes for CASSLDPAYNEQFF. This chain connects TRBV11-2 to TRBJ2-1; the D is unclear. The CDR3 consists of 14 residues. CDR1 and CDR2 from the germline V gene are SGHAT and FQNNGV. Between the trimmed V and J ends, which lost 0 bases and 2 bases, there was a span of 5 bases.

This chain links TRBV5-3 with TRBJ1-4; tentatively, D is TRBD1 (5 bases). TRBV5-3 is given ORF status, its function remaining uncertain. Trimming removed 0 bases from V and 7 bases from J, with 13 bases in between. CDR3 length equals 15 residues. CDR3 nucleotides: TGTGCCAGAAGCTTGGAACCAGGGCGAGGTGAAAAACTGTTTTTT. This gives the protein CARSLEPGRGEKLFF.

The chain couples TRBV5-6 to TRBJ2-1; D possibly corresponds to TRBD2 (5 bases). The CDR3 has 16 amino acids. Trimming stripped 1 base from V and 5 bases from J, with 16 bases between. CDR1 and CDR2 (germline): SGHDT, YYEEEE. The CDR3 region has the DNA TGTGCCAGCAGCTTGCTGACGGGGATTACGGACAATGAGCAGTTCTTC. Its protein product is CASSLLTGITDNEQFF. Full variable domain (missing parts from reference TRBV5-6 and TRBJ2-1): DAGVTQSPTHLIKTRGQQVTLRCSPKSGHDTVSWYQQALGQGPQFIFQYYEEEERQRGNFPDRFSGHQFPNYSSELNVNALLLGDSALYLCASSLLTGITDNEQFFGPGTRLTVL.

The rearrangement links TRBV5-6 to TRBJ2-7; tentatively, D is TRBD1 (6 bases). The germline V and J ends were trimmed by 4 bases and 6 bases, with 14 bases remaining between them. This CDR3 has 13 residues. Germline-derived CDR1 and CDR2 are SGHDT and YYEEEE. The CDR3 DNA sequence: TGTGCCAGCAGCGTAACAGGGTATGGCGAGCAGTACTTC. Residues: CASSVTGYGEQYF.

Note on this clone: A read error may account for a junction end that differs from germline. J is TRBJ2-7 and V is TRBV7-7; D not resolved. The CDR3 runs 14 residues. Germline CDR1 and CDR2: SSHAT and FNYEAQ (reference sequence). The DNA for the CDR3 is TGTGCTAGCAGCCCCGACTGGAGCTCCTACGAGCAGTACTTC. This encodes CASSPDWSSYEQYF.

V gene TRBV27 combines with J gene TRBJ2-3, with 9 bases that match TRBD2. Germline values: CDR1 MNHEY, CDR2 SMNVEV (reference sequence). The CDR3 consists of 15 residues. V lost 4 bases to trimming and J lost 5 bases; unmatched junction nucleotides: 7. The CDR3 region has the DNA TGTGCCAGCAGTTATAGCGGGAGTCCAGGAGATACGCAGTATTTT. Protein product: CASSYSGSPGDTQYF.

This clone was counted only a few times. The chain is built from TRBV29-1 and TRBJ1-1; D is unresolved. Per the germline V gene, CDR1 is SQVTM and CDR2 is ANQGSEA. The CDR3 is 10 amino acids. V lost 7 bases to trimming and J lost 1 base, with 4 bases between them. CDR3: CSARNTEAFF. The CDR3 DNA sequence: TGCAGCGCGAGGAACACTGAAGCTTTCTTT.

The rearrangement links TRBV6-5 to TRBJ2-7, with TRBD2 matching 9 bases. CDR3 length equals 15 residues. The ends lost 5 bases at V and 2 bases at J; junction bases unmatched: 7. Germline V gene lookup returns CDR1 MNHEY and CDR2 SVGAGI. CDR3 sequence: CASSPTSGSTYEQYF. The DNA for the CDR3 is TGTGCCAGCAGTCCGACTAGCGGTTCGACCTACGAGCAGTACTTC.

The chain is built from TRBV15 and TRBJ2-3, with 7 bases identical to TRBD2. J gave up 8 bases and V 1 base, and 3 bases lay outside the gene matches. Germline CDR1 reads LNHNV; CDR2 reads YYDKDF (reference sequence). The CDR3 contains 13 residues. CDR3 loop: CATSRGGGGTQYF. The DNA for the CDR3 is TGTGCCACCAGCAGAGGGGGGGGTGGTACGCAGTATTTT. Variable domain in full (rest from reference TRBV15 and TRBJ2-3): DAMVIQNPRYQVTQFGKPVTLSCSQTLNHNVMYWYQQKSSQAPKLLFHYYDKDFNNEADTPDNFQSRRPNTSFCFLDIRSPGLGDTAMYLCATSRGGGGTQYFGPGTRLTVL.

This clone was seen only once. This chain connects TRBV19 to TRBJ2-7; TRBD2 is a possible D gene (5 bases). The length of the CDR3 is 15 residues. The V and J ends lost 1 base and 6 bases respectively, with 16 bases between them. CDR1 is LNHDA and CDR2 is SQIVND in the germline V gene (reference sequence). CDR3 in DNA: TGTGCCAGTAGTATAGGAGGGAACCGCCCGGGCGAGCAGTACTTC. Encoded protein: CASSIGGNRPGEQYF.

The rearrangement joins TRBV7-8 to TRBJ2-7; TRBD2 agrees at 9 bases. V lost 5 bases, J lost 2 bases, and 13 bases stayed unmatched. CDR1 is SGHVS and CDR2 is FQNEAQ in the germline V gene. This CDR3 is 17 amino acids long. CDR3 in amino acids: CASSKAVLAGQPYEQYF. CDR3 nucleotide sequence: TGTGCCAGCAGCAAAGCGGTCCTAGCGGGACAACCCTACGAGCAGTACTTC.

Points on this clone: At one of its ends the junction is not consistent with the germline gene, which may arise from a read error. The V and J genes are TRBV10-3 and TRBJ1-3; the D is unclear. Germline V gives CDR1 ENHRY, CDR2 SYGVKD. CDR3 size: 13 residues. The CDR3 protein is CAISEHAGSLGFF. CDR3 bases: TGTGCCATCAGTGAGCATGCGGGTTCCTTGGGTTTTTTT.

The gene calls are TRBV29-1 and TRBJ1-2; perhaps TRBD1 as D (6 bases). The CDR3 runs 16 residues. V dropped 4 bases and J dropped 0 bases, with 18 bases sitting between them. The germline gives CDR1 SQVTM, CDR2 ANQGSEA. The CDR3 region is CSVGPGGVGTNYGYTF. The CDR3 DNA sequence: TGCAGCGTTGGGCCGGGGGGCGTAGGAACTAACTATGGCTACACCTTC.

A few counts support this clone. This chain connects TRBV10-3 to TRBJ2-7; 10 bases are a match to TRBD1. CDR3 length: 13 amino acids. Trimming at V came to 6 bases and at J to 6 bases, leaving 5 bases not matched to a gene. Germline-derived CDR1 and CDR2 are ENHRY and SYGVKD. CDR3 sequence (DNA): TGTGCCATCAGGGGACAGGGGACCGCCGAGCAGTACTTC. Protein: CAIRGQGTAEQYF.

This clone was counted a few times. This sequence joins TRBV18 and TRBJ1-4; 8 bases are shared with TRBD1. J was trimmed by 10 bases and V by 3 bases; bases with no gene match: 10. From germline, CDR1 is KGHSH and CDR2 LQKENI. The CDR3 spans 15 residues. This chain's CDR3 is CASSPGQGGPRKLFF. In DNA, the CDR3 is TGTGCCAGCTCACCCGGACAGGGTGGGCCTAGAAAACTGTTTTTT.

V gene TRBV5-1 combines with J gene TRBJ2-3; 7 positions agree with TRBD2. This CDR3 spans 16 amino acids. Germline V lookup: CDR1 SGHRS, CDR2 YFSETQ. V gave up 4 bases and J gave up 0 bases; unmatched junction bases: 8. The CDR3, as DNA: TGCGCCAGCAGCCCCCTTCTAGCGGCGAGCACAGATACGCAGTATTTT. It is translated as CASSPLLAASTDTQYF.

As DNA, the CDR3 is TGTGCCAGCAGTTTATCCCCCGCGGGGGAGGGAGGTGAGCAGTTCTTC. It translates to CASSLSPAGEGGEQFF. This chain joins TRBV27 and TRBJ2-1; TRBD2 aligns across 7 bases. V lost 0 bases to trimming and J lost 9 bases; unmatched junction nucleotides: 11. The CDR3 has 16 amino acids. Looked up from germline, CDR1 is MNHEY and CDR2 is SMNVEV (reference sequence).

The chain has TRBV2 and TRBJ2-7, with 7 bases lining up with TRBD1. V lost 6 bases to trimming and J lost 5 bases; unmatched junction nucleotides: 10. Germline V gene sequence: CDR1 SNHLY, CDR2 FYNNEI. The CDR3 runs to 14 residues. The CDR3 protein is CASRRGQVDNEQYF. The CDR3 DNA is TGTGCCAGCAGGAGGGGGCAGGTGGACAACGAGCAGTACTTC.

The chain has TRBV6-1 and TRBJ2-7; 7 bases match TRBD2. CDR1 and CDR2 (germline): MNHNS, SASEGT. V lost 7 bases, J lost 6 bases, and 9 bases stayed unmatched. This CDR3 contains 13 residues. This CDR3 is CASNGRVLTEQYF. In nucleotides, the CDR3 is TGTGCCAGCAATGGGAGGGTTTTGACCGAGCAGTACTTC.

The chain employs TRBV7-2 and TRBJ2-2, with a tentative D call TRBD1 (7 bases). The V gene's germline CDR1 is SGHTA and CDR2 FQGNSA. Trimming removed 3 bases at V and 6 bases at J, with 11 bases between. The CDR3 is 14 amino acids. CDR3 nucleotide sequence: TGTGCCAGCAGCTTTCAGGGGGGAGCCGGGGAGCTGTTTTTT. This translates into CASSFQGGAGELFF. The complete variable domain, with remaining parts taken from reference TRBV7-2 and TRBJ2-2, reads GAGVSQSPSNKVTEKGKDVELRCDPISGHTALYWYRQSLGQGLEFLIYFQGNSAPDKSGLPSDRFSAERTGGSVSTLTIQRTQQEDSAVYLCASSFQGGAGELFFGEGSRLTVL.